This TCR beta chain was sequenced in a study of blood T cell repertoires in COVID-19. Study background: Both acute and convalescent COVID-19 samples were obtained from the United States, Italy and Spain. Nucleic acid was either cDNA or gDNA, and it came from T cells, B-cell-depleted T cells, or PBMCs.

Measured with immunoSEQ multiplex PCR; TCRdb has only the in-frame clones, and not every one. The data hold 150,000 to 190,000 clones, with 76% observed a single time. Germline trimming cut 4 bases from V and 4 bases from J; bases unmatched to any gene: 4. The CDR3 spans 14 residues. Germline V CDR1 and CDR2: SNHLY, FYNNEI. The TCR sequence derives from an elderly woman with acute or convalescent COVID-19. The sequenced sample was peripheral blood. This sequence joins TRBV2 and TRBJ2-3; 8 nucleotides match TRBD2. The CDR3 protein is CASSVRTSSDTQYF. DNA of the CDR3: TGTGCCAGCAGTGTAAGGACTAGCTCAGATACGCAGTATTTT.